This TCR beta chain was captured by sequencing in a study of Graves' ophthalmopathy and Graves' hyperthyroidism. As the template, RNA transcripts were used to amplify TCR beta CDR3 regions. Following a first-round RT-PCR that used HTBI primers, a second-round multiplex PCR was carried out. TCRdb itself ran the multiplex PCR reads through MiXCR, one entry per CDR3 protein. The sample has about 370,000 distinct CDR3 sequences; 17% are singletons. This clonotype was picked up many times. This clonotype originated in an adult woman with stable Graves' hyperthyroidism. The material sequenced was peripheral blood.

CDR3 sequence: CASSPPRLAGAYEQYF. CDR3 coding DNA: TGTGCCAGCAGCCCCCCGAGACTAGCGGGAGCCTACGAGCAGTACTTC. The chain uses TRBV7-9 and TRBJ2-7, with 12 nucleotides matching TRBD2. The germline gives CDR1 SEHNR, CDR2 FQNEAQ (reference sequence). Losses at the gene ends were 5 bases for V and 2 bases for J; bases not matched to a gene: 7. The CDR3 has 16 amino acids.